Below are 15 T cell receptor beta chains sequenced from a single sample in a study of T-cell memory formation after mild COVID-19. TCRdb recomputed calls from the 5' RACE reads with MiXCR, one row per CDR3 protein. Of 300,000 to 350,000 distinct CDR3 sequences listed, 14% are singletons. Material for sequencing was PBMCs or a T cell subset sorted from them (not recorded which). The receptor source for this set is a man between 18 and 35 years old who had mild COVID-19 (a few samples of this study predate the infection). Cell type and time point are not known.

The V gene is TRBV7-9, the J gene TRBJ2-7; D not resolved. In germline, CDR1 is SEHNR, CDR2 FQNEAQ (reference sequence). V shed 4 bases and J shed 7 bases, with 11 bases lying between them. This CDR3 spans 12 amino acids. CDR3 protein: CASSSQLGEQYF. The CDR3 DNA reads TGTGCCAGCAGCTCCCAGCTTGGGGAGCAGTACTTC.

The rearrangement links TRBV7-9 to TRBJ2-3; D possibly matches TRBD1 or TRBD2 (5 bases each). The germline CDR1 and CDR2 sequences are SEHNR and FQNEAQ (reference sequence). The CDR3 has 15 amino acids. Trimming removed 1 base from V and 3 bases from J, with 11 bases in between. The CDR3 is CASSLVLGETDTQYF. The CDR3 nucleotides are TGTGCCAGCAGCTTAGTGCTGGGGGAAACAGATACGCAGTATTTT. Looking up the rest from reference TRBV7-9 and TRBJ2-3 gives the full variable domain: DTGVSQNPRHKITKRGQNVTFRCDPISEHNRLYWYRQTLGQGPEFLTYFQNEAQLEKSRLLSDRFSAERPKGSFSTLEIQRTEQGDSAMYLCASSLVLGETDTQYFGPGTRLTVL.

The chain employs TRBV28 and TRBJ2-5, with 7 bases that match TRBD2. This CDR3 has 15 amino acids. Germline CDR1 MDHEN, CDR2 SYDVKM. V shed 6 bases, J shed 2 bases, and the junction held 9 bases outside the gene matches. The CDR3 DNA sequence: TGTGCCAGCAGCGGGGTAGCGGGCGCACAAGAGACCCAGTACTTC. Amino acid sequence: CASSGVAGAQETQYF.

V usage is TRBV21-1 and J usage is TRBJ2-7; TRBD1 is the table's D call and was not checked against the DNA. TRBV21-1 is labeled a pseudogene. The CDR3 contains 14 residues. The CDR3 bases are TGTGCCAGCAGCTCGCCCAGGGGGTGGTACGAGCAGTACGTC. Encoded protein: CASSSPRGWYEQYV.

This clonotype was observed a handful of times. The V gene is TRBV6-1, the J gene TRBJ2-7; 10 positions match TRBD1. The CDR3 consists of 16 residues. Germline V gene sequence: CDR1 MNHNS, CDR2 SASEGT. Germline trimming cut 6 bases from V and 5 bases from J; bases unmatched to any gene: 13. The CDR3, as DNA: TGTGCCAGCAGGGGGGTCGGGACAGGGGAATACAACGAGCAGTACTTC. Its protein is CASRGVGTGEYNEQYF.

This sequence joins TRBV25-1 and TRBJ2-7; a possible D gene is TRBD2 (5 bases). Germline V lookup: CDR1 MGHDK, CDR2 SYGVNS. The germline V and J ends were trimmed by 3 bases and 5 bases, with 17 bases remaining between them. This CDR3 region has 15 residues. CDR3 DNA sequence: TGTGCCAGCAGTGAGTCCCGCAGGTACGGGGACGAGCAGTACTTC. Amino acids: CASSESRRYGDEQYF.

The J gene is TRBJ1-1, the V gene TRBV7-2, with 10 bases that match TRBD1. This CDR3 has 14 amino acids. Germline CDR1 SGHTA, CDR2 FQGNSA. V trimming: 3 bases; J trimming: 8 bases; junction bases outside the gene matches: 6. CDR3 region: CASSFTTGGREAFF. The CDR3 bases are TGTGCCAGCAGCTTCACGACAGGGGGCAGGGAAGCTTTCTTT.

V and J are TRBV27 and TRBJ2-1; the match to TRBD1 covers 10 bases. J was trimmed by 6 bases and V by 5 bases; bases with no gene match: 4. The germline gives CDR1 MNHEY, CDR2 SMNVEV (reference sequence). There are 14 residues in the CDR3. The CDR3 bases are TGTGCCAGCAGTAACCGGGACAGGGGCAATGAGCAGTTCTTC. It is translated as CASSNRDRGNEQFF.

J is TRBJ2-7 and V is TRBV6-2 or TRBV6-3; TRBD1 aligns across 7 bases. This CDR3 comprises 14 residues. Trimming at V came to 7 bases and at J to 2 bases, leaving 8 bases not matched to a gene. In germline, CDR1 is MNHEY, CDR2 SVGEGT. CDR3 nucleotide sequence: TGTGCCAGCACCCAGACAGGGAGCGCCTACGAGCAGTACGTC. As protein: CASTQTGSAYEQYV.

The chain employs TRBV7-8 and TRBJ2-3; possibly TRBD1 or TRBD2 for D (5 bases each). The CDR3 runs 18 residues. Trimming removed 4 bases at V and 1 base at J, with 21 bases between. Germline-derived CDR1 and CDR2 are SGHVS and FQNEAQ. In DNA form, the CDR3 reads TGTGCCAGCAGCTCTAAGAGGGACCGAACTGGGGGCACAGATACGCAGTATTTT. Translation gives CASSSKRDRTGGTDTQYF. The entire variable domain, with the rest obtained from reference TRBV7-8 and TRBJ2-3, is as follows: GAGVSQSPRYKVAKRGQDVALRCDPISGHVSLFWYQQALGQGPEFLTYFQNEAQLDKSGLPSDRFFAERPEGSVSTLKIQRTQQEDSAVYLCASSSKRDRTGGTDTQYFGPGTRLTVL.

This clonotype was detected a few times. CDR3 in DNA: TGCGCCAGCAGCCCTGGCGACAGGGGGATTACTCGCACCAAGCAGTATTTT. Its protein product is CASSPGDRGITRTKQYF. The chain uses TRBV5-1 and TRBJ2-3; 9 positions match TRBD1. Germline V gene data show CDR1 as SGHRS and CDR2 as YFSETQ. J gave up 11 bases and V 4 bases, and 20 bases lay outside the gene matches. The CDR3 is 17 amino acids.

This clonotype was seen more than once but under ten times. This CDR3 is CASGREEWDTEAFF. The CDR3 DNA reads TGTGCCAGCGGCAGGGAAGAATGGGACACTGAAGCTTTCTTT. This chain links TRBV9 with TRBJ1-1; D possibly corresponds to TRBD1 (5 bases). Trimming shortened V by 7 bases and J by 3 bases, and 16 bases separated the two germline ends. The CDR3 is 14 residues long. Germline lookup yields CDR1 SGDLS and CDR2 YYNGEE.

This clonotype was seen many times. The chain combines TRBV5-1 with TRBJ1-2, with no clear D. Trimming took 3 bases from V and 6 from J, leaving 15 bases between them. The length of the CDR3 is 14 residues. Germline V gene sequence: CDR1 SGHRS, CDR2 YFSETQ. The CDR3 coding sequence is TGCGCCAGCAGCTGGGGAGCCAGGATCGATGGCTACACCTTC. This gives the protein CASSWGARIDGYTF.

The chain carries TRBV7-2 and TRBJ1-4, with a weak D call TRBD1 (5 bases). Trimming shortened V by 6 bases and J by 4 bases, and 21 bases separated the two germline ends. CDR1 is SGHTA and CDR2 is FQGNSA in the germline V gene. The CDR3 runs 17 residues. The DNA of the CDR3 is TGTGCCAGCAGTTATAGACGGGACGGCTGGATTAATGAAAAACTGTTTTTT. Protein sequence: CASSYRRDGWINEKLFF.

This clonotype was seen a handful of times. The chain combines TRBV4-1 with TRBJ2-5, with D maybe TRBD1 (6 bases). Germline CDR1 MGHRA, CDR2 YSYEKL. The V end was cut by 7 bases, the J end by 2 bases, with 8 bases between. The CDR3 covers 12 residues. In nucleotides, the CDR3 is TGCGCCAGCATTAGGGGGCAAGAGACCCAGTACTTC. It yields the protein CASIRGQETQYF.